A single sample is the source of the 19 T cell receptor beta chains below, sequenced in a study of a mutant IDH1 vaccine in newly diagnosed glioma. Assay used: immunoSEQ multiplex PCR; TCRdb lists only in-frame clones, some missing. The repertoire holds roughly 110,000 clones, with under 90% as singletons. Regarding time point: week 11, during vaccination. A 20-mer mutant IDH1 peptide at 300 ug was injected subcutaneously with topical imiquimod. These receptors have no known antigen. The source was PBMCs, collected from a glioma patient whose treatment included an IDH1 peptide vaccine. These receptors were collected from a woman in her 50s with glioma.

CDR3 loop: CASRRDSYNEQFF. CDR3 DNA: TGTGCCAGCAGGAGGGACAGCTACAATGAGCAGTTCTTC. The V call is TRBV25-1, the J call TRBJ2-1; 7 bases map to TRBD1. This CDR3 spans 13 amino acids. Trimming cost V 6 bases and J 3 bases; bases outside gene matches: 2. The germline gives CDR1 MGHDK, CDR2 SYGVNS.

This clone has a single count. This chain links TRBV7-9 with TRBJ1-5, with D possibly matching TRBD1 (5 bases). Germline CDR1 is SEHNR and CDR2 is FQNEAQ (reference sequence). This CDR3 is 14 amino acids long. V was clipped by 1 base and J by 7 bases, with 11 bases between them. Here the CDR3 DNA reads TGTGCCAGCAGCTTAGTCGGGGACGCCCAGCCCCAGCATTTT. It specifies CASSLVGDAQPQHF.

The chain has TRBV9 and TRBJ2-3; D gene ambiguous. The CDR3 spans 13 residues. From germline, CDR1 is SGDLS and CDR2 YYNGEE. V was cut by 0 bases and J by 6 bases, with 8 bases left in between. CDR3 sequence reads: CASSVGRFDTQYF. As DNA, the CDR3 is TGTGCCAGCAGCGTAGGCCGTTTCGATACGCAGTATTTT.

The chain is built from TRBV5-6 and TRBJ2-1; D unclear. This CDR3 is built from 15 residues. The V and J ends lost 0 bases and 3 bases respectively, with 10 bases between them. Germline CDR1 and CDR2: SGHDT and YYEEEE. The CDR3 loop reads CASSLGGISYNEQFF. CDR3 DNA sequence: TGTGCCAGCAGCTTGGGGGGAATCAGCTACAATGAGCAGTTCTTC.

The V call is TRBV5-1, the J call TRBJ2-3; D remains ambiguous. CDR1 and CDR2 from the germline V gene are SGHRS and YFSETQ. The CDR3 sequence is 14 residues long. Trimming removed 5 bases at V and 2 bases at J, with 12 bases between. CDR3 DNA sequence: TGCGCCAGCAGGTTACCACAAGACACAGATACGCAGTATTTT. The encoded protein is CASRLPQDTDTQYF. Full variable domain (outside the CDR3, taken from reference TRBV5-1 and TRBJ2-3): KAGVTQTPRYLIKTRGQQVTLSCSPISGHRSVSWYQQTPGQGLQFLFEYFSETQRNKGNFPGRFSGRQFSNSRSEMNVSTLELGDSALYLCASRLPQDTDTQYFGPGTRLTVL.

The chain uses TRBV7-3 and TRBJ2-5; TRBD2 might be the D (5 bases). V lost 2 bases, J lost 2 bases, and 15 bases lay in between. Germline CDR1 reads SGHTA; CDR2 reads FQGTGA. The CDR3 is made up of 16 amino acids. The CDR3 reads CASSLYGPGSQETQYF. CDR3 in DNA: TGTGCCAGCAGCTTATATGGTCCGGGATCACAAGAGACCCAGTACTTC. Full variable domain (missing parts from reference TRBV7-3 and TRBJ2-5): GAGVSQTPSNKVTEKGKYVELRCDPISGHTALYWYRQSLGQGPEFLIYFQGTGAADDSGLPNDRFFAVRPEGSVSTLKIQRTERGDSAVYLCASSLYGPGSQETQYFGPGTRLLVL.

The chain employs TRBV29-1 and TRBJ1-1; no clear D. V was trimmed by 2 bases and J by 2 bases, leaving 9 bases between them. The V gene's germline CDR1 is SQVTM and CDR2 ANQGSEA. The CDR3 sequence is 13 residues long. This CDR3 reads CSVERQTNTEAFF. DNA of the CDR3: TGCAGCGTTGAACGTCAGACTAACACTGAAGCTTTCTTT. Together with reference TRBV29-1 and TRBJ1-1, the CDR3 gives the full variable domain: SAVISQKPSRDICQRGTSLTIQCQVDSQVTMMFWYRQQPGQSLTLIATANQGSEATYESGFVIDKFPISRPNLTFSTLTVSNMSPEDSSIYLCSVERQTNTEAFFGQGTRLTVV.

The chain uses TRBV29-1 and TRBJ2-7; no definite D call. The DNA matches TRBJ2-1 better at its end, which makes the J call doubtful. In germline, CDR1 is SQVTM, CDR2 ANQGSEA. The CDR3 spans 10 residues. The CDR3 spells CSVGLSEQFF. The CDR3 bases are TGCAGCGTTGGACTCTCGGAGCAGTTCTTC.

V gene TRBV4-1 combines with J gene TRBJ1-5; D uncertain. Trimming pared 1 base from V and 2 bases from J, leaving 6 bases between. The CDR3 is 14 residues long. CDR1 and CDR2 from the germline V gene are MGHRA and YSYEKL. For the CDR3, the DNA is TGCGCCAGCAGCCAAGGCCTGGGCAATCAGCCCCAGCATTTT. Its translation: CASSQGLGNQPQHF.

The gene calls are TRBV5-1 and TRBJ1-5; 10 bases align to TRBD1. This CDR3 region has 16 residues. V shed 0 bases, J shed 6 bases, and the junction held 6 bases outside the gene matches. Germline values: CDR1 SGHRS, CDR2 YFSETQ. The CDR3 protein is CASSLGGTGVIQPQHF. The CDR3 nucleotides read TGCGCCAGCAGCTTGGGAGGGACAGGGGTAATTCAGCCCCAGCATTTT.

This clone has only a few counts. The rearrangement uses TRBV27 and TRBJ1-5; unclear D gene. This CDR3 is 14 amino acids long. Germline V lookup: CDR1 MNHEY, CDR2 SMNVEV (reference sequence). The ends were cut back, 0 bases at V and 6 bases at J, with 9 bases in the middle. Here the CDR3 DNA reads TGTGCCAGCAGTTTATCTGGCAAACGTCAGCCCCAGCATTTT. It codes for CASSLSGKRQPQHF.

The CDR3: CASSRGQYTEAFF. CDR3 coding DNA: TGTGCCAGCAGCAGGGGACAGTACACTGAAGCTTTCTTT. The chain carries TRBV6-6 and TRBJ1-1; TRBD1 aligns across 7 bases. The CDR3 extends over 13 amino acids. CDR1 MNHNY and CDR2 SVGAGI come from the germline V gene (reference sequence). Germline trimming cut 6 bases from V and 3 bases from J; bases unmatched to any gene: 4.

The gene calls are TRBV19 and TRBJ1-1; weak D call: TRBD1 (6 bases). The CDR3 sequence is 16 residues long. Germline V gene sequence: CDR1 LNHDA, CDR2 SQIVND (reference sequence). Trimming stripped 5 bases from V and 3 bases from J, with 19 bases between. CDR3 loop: CASSPDPWGRDTEAFF. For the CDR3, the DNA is TGTGCCAGTAGTCCAGACCCGTGGGGGCGCGACACTGAAGCTTTCTTT.

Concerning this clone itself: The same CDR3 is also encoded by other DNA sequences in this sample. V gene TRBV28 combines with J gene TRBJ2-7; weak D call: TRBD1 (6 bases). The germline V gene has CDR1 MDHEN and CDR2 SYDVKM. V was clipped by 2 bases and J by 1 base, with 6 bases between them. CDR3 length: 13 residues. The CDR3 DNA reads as TGTGCCAGCAGTTTAACAGGGTCCTACGAGCAGTACTTC. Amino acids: CASSLTGSYEQYF.

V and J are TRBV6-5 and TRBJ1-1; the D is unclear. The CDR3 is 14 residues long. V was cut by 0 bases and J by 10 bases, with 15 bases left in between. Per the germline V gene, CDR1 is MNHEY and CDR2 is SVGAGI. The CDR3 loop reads CASSYSITEGIAFF. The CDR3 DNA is TGTGCCAGCAGTTACTCGATTACGGAGGGTATAGCTTTCTTT.

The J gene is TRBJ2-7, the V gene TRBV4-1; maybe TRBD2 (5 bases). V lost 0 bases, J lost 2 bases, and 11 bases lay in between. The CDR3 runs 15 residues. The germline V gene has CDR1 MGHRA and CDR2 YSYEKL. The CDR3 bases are TGCGCCAGCAGCCAAGATCGGACGACTACCTACGAGCAGTACTTC. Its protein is CASSQDRTTTYEQYF.

The CDR3 DNA is TGTGCCAGTAGTAGCAGGGGATCCGGCGATGGCTACACCTTC. Translating it yields CASSSRGSGDGYTF. The V and J genes are TRBV19 and TRBJ1-2; D possibly corresponds to TRBD1 (6 bases). Germline CDR1 reads LNHDA; CDR2 reads SQIVND (reference sequence). V lost 4 bases, J lost 6 bases, and 15 bases lay in between. The CDR3 extends over 14 amino acids.

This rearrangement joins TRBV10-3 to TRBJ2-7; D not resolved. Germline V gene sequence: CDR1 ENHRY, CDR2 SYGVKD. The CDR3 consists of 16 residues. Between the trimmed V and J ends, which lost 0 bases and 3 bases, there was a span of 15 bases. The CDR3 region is CAISESNPRYGYEQYF. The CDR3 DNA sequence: TGTGCCATCAGTGAGTCGAATCCAAGGTACGGCTACGAGCAGTACTTC.

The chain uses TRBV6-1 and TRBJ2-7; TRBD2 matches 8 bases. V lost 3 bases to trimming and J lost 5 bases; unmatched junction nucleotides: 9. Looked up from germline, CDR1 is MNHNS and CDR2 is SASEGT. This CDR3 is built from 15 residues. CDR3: CASSDISGSLHEQYF. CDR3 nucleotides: TGTGCCAGCAGTGACATAAGCGGGAGTCTCCACGAGCAGTACTTC.